This T cell receptor beta chain was captured by sequencing in a study of OX40 agonist ivuxolimab in advanced cancers. Background for the entire study: Ivuxolimab was a fully human IgG2 agonistic monoclonal antibody targeting the costimulatory receptor OX40 (CD134). Three dose-escalation patients achieved partial responses, one with hepatocellular carcinoma and two with cutaneous melanoma. Peripheral TCRbeta sequencing aimed to test whether ivuxolimab altered TCR sequence diversity and caused clonal T-cell expansion. Of the roughly 54 dose-escalation patients, hepatocellular carcinoma was present in 19, melanoma in about 15, renal cell carcinoma in 9 and head and neck cancer in 9. Intravenous ivuxolimab was administered to patients every 2 weeks at six dose levels: 0.01, 0.1, 0.3, 1.5, 3 and 10 mg/kg. A male proportion of almost 85% and a mean age of around 60 years, ranging from roughly 20 to 80, were recorded for the dose-escalation cohort. Prior anti-PD-1, anti-PD-L1 or anti-CTLA-4 therapy was permitted, and checkpoint inhibitors had been received by about 37% of dose-escalation patients. The paper reports the monotherapy dose-escalation portion (N of about 51 patients) of the phase I ivuxolimab trial.

Patients with a history of autoimmune disease or receiving systemic immunosuppression were excluded from the trial. Peripheral blood for TCR sequencing was drawn from every dose cohort at baseline, at cycle 4 day 1 and at cycle 7 day 1. Samples came from an open-label, multicenter, first-in-human phase I dose-escalation trial of ivuxolimab. Adults with locally advanced or metastatic head and neck squamous cell, hepatocellular, melanoma or renal cell carcinoma were enrolled in the trial. Before TCR sequencing, CD4+ and CD8+ T cells were separately sorted from peripheral blood. For sequencing of the TCRbeta CDR3 region, genomic DNA was extracted from the sorted cells. The immunoSEQ Assay was used to sequence the TCRbeta CDR3 regions. What TCRdb holds here is the immuneACCESS table cut down to in-frame rearrangements. Part of the clones is not present; checked against another copy, under half of the missing clones reflect an unresolved V gene, and the others are unexplained. The sample table lists approximately 70,000 clones, around nine tenths of them with a count of one. The top ten clones comprise more than 4% of the sample.

As for this clone: Its antigen target is currently unknown. No clone much larger than this one lies a single base away; base qualities are absent.

Overall results and qualifications from the work: Clonal expansion of both CD4+ and CD8+ blood T cells was observed from baseline to week 6 at doses 0.1 to 3.0 mg/kg. The antigen specificity of the clonally expanded peripheral T cells was not determined. After ivuxolimab, more expanded clones were found on average in CD8+ T cells than in CD4+ T cells. Low levels of normalized T-cell clonal expansion were also seen in some patients who did not respond. In the 0.1-3.0 mg/kg groups, partial responders were among the patients with the lowest normalized peripheral clonal expansion, particularly in CD8+ T cells.

The sequences come from CD4+ or CD8+ T cells sorted from blood, collected in a trial of the OX40 agonist ivuxolimab. The sequence was collected from an adult with an advanced solid tumor such as melanoma, head and neck, liver or kidney cancer.

CDR3 region: CASSVLREGGEQFF. The DNA reads TGTGCCAGCAGCGTACTGCGGGAGGGAGGTGAGCAGTTCTTC. The V gene is TRBV9 and the J gene is TRBJ2-1; 9 bases in between match TRBD2. The CDR3 numbers 14 residues from cysteine through phenylalanine. Kept here is only the CDR3 DNA, which spans 42 bases and is read in frame from base 1. Looking up the germline V gene yields CDR1 SGDLS and CDR2 YYNGEE. Here V drops 1 base and J drops 9 bases, and the junction holds 5 bases not matched to any gene.